These 10 T cell receptor beta chains were sequenced from one sample in a study of T cell responses to AZD1222 COVID-19 vaccine. The protocol was immunoSEQ multiplex PCR, while the TCRdb copy is restricted to in-frame clones and leaves out a portion. The sample records 68,000 or so clones, approximately 80% being singletons. The specimen comprised peripheral blood, sampled on day 0 of AZD1222 vaccination. The receptors come from an adult in good health.

Only one count was recorded for this clone. V usage is TRBV25-1 and J usage is TRBJ1-2, with 10 nucleotides matching TRBD1. The CDR3 has 14 residues. Looked up from germline, CDR1 is MGHDK and CDR2 is SYGVNS. J lost 3 bases, V lost 7 bases, and 5 bases had no gene match. CDR3 residues: CASISDRGDYGYTF. CDR3 nucleotide sequence: TGTGCCAGCATTTCGGACAGGGGGGACTATGGCTACACCTTC.

The chain combines TRBV5-1 with TRBJ2-7, with 8 bases fitting TRBD2. V trimming: 0 bases; J trimming: 2 bases; junction bases outside the gene matches: 1. Germline CDR1 and CDR2: SGHRS and YFSETQ. The CDR3 has 14 amino acids. This CDR3 reads CASSLAGGAYEQYF. DNA for the CDR3: TGCGCCAGCAGCTTGGCCGGGGGGGCCTACGAGCAGTACTTC. Full variable domain (rest looked up from reference TRBV5-1 and TRBJ2-7): KAGVTQTPRYLIKTRGQQVTLSCSPISGHRSVSWYQQTPGQGLQFLFEYFSETQRNKGNFPGRFSGRQFSNSRSEMNVSTLELGDSALYLCASSLAGGAYEQYFGPGTRLTVT.

The V and J genes are TRBV20-1 and TRBJ2-3, with 9 bases lining up with TRBD2. This CDR3 has 15 amino acids. CDR1 and CDR2 (germline): DFQATT, SNEGSKA (reference sequence). The J segment lost 2 bases and the V segment lost 3 bases, leaving 6 bases of the junction unmatched. CDR3 sequence (DNA): TGCAGTGCTAGTAATAGCGGGGGAGACACAGATACGCAGTATTTT. It encodes CSASNSGGDTDTQYF.

The chain recombines TRBV6-1 with TRBJ1-2, with 8 bases fitting TRBD1. Looked up from germline, CDR1 is MNHNS and CDR2 is SASEGT. The CDR3 loop spans 14 amino acids. Trimming at V came to 5 bases and at J to 3 bases, leaving 5 bases not matched to a gene. In DNA, the CDR3 is TGTGCCAGCAGTCGGTCAGGGGGCCACTATGGCTACACCTTC. It is translated as CASSRSGGHYGYTF.

On this clone: An end of the junction differs from the germline gene, which may be a read error. The rearrangement uses TRBV7-7 and TRBJ2-2, with 10 bases matching TRBD1. CDR1 is SSHAT, CDR2 FNYEAQ, per germline (reference sequence). This CDR3 comprises 16 residues. For the CDR3, the DNA is TGTGCTAGCAGCCGAGACAGGGGGCAGGGCACCGGGGAGCTGTTTTTT. It encodes CASSRDRGQGTGELFF.

On this clone: At one end, the junction sequence differs from germline, possibly due to a read error. The chain has TRBV28 and TRBJ2-7; D is tentatively TRBD1 or TRBD2 (5 bases each). The germline V gene encodes CDR1 MDHEN and CDR2 SYDVKM. The CDR3 consists of 14 residues. The CDR3 sequence is CASSLYGVGTHLFF. Written as DNA, the CDR3 is TGTGCCAGCAGTCTCTACGGGGTGGGGACCCACCTCTTTTTC.

The chain carries TRBV19 and TRBJ1-1; D remains unclear. V lost 4 bases and J lost 3, with 21 bases in between. Germline loops: CDR1 LNHDA, CDR2 SQIVND (reference sequence). The CDR3 has 17 amino acids. The CDR3 DNA is TGTGCCAGTAGTAGAGTCGGGGAAGGTTCTCGGGACACTGAAGCTTTCTTT. It is translated as CASSRVGEGSRDTEAFF.

The rearrangement uses TRBV9 and TRBJ1-6, with D tentatively TRBD1 (5 bases). Between the trimmed V and J ends, which lost 3 bases and 6 bases, there was a span of 13 bases. The CDR3 contains 15 residues. Looked up from germline, CDR1 is SGDLS and CDR2 is YYNGEE. CDR3 loop: CASSEGRGLNSPLHF. The CDR3 DNA follows: TGTGCCAGCAGCGAAGGACGGGGCCTTAATTCACCCCTCCACTTT.

V is TRBV28 and J is TRBJ1-2, with 8 bases matching TRBD1. The CDR3 runs 14 residues. Trimming took 5 bases from V and 8 from J; bases not matched to a gene: 10. Germline V gives CDR1 MDHEN, CDR2 SYDVKM. Here the CDR3 reads CASSGPGQATGYTF. CDR3 bases: TGTGCCAGCAGTGGACCGGGACAGGCGACGGGCTACACCTTC.

The rearrangement uses TRBV19 and TRBJ2-2, with 13 bases fitting TRBD2. Germline CDR1 and CDR2: LNHDA and SQIVND (reference sequence). There are 19 residues in the CDR3. Trimming at V came to 4 bases and at J to 1 base, leaving 9 bases not matched to a gene. CDR3 loop: CASSSGLAGDFQNTGELFF. CDR3 in DNA: TGTGCCAGTAGTAGCGGACTAGCGGGGGATTTCCAGAACACCGGGGAGCTGTTTTTT.